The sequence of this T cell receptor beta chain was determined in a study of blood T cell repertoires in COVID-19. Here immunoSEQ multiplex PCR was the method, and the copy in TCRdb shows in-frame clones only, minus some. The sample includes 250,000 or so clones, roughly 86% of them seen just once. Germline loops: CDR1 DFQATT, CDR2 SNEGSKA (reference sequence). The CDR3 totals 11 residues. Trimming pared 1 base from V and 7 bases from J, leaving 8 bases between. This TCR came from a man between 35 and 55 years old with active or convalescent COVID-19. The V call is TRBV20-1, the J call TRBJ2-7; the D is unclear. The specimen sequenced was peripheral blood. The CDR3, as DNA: TGCAGTGCTAGAGCCGCGGTGGAGCAGTACTTC. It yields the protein CSARAAVEQYF.